This TCR beta chain is from a study of blood T cell repertoires in COVID-19. Libraries were prepared by immunoSEQ multiplex PCR; TCRdb keeps only in-frame clonotypes and omits some of them. The table has fewer than 70,000 clones, 87% seen once; the top ten hold 7% to 10%. The material sequenced was peripheral blood. The receptor was derived from a man aged 50-60 years with active COVID-19.

CDR3 in amino acids: CASSTRTGGEQETQYF. The CDR3 DNA reads as TGTGCCAGCAGCACCCGGACAGGGGGCGAACAAGAGACCCAGTACTTC. This chain links TRBV7-9 with TRBJ2-5; 11 bases line up with TRBD1. The V gene's germline CDR1 is SEHNR and CDR2 FQNEAQ (reference sequence). V lost 5 bases and J lost 2; bases outside the gene matches: 7. The CDR3 is 16 amino acids.